These 17 T cell receptor beta chains came from one sample sequenced in a study of T cell repertoires in cytomegalovirus infection. TCRdb ran MiXCR on the reads and lists one entry per CDR3 protein. The profile shows around 900,000 distinct CDR3 sequences, around 32% of them singletons. No antigen has been assigned to these receptors. Sequencing was performed on cultured CD8+ T cells from PBMCs, taken from culture after CMV antigen stimulation. These receptors originate from a human donor in good health (CMV status not recorded). Some clones in this sample may be carry-over from other donors' samples.

This chain connects TRBV7-2 to TRBJ1-6, with 7 positions matching TRBD1. The germline gives CDR1 SGHTA, CDR2 FQGNSA. J gave up 3 bases and V 5 bases, and 13 bases lay outside the gene matches. The CDR3 loop spans 18 amino acids. CDR3 bases: TGTGCCAGCAGCCTACATACCGGGACAGAACTCTATAATTCACCCCTCCACTTT. Its translation is CASSLHTGTELYNSPLHF.

This clonotype was counted at least ten times. The chain links TRBV27 to TRBJ2-7, with 9 bases that match TRBD1. The junction had 3 bases not matched to a gene; V was cut back by 3 bases and J by 3 bases. This CDR3 spans 14 amino acids. Germline V gene data show CDR1 as MNHEY and CDR2 as SMNVEV (reference sequence). The CDR3 nucleotides read TGTGCCAGCAGTTTTGGGACAGGGTACTACGAGCAGTACTTC. The encoded protein is CASSFGTGYYEQYF.

The chain recombines TRBV6-2 or TRBV6-3 with TRBJ1-2; 7 nucleotides agree with TRBD1. CDR1 and CDR2 from the germline V gene are MNHEY and SVGEGT. The V segment lost 7 bases and the J segment 4 bases; nucleotides outside the gene matches: 9. The CDR3 runs 14 residues. The CDR3 region is CASKEATGIYGYTF. DNA of the CDR3: TGTGCCAGCAAAGAAGCGACAGGGATCTATGGCTACACCTTC.

V is TRBV6-2 or TRBV6-3 and J is TRBJ2-7; 8 bases are a match to TRBD2. CDR3 length: 13 amino acids. Germline lookup yields CDR1 MNHEY and CDR2 SVGEGT. V gave up 2 bases and J gave up 5 bases; unmatched junction bases: 2. This CDR3 is CASSYGTRDEQYF. For the CDR3, the DNA is TGTGCCAGCAGTTACGGGACTAGAGACGAGCAGTACTTC.

The CDR3 DNA reads as TGTGCTAGTGGACTGGGACAGTTCCAAGAGACCCAGTACTTC. It specifies CASGLGQFQETQYF. The chain recombines TRBV12-5 with TRBJ2-5; 7 bases match TRBD1. The germline gives CDR1 LGHNT, CDR2 FRNRAP. After removal of 6 bases from V and 1 base from J, the junction contained 5 bases not matched to a gene. This CDR3 contains 14 residues.

The V and J genes are TRBV13 and TRBJ2-5; a weak D match, TRBD1 (6 bases). The germline V gene encodes CDR1 PRHDT and CDR2 FYEKMQ (reference sequence). CDR3 size: 13 residues. V lost 5 bases, J lost 4 bases, and 11 bases lay in between. Here the CDR3 reads CASSTGIGETQYF. The CDR3 DNA is TGTGCCAGCAGCACAGGGATAGGAGAGACCCAGTACTTC.

In this sample, this clonotype turned up many times. The chain recombines TRBV10-3 with TRBJ1-3; 7 bases match TRBD1. Trimming at V came to 11 bases and at J to 0 bases, leaving 10 bases not matched to a gene. In germline, CDR1 is ENHRY, CDR2 SYGVKD. The CDR3 consists of 15 residues. The CDR3 bases are TGTGCCGCCACCGAGGACAGGACCTCTGGAAACACCATATATTTT. Translation gives CAATEDRTSGNTIYF.

The chain couples TRBV28 to TRBJ2-7; 9 nucleotides align to TRBD2. The J segment lost 3 bases and the V segment lost 1 base, leaving 4 bases of the junction unmatched. This CDR3 has 15 amino acids. Germline CDR1 is MDHEN and CDR2 is SYDVKM. CDR3 sequence reads: CASSLSSGALYEQYV. The CDR3 DNA reads as TGTGCCAGCAGTTTATCTAGCGGGGCTCTCTACGAGCAGTACGTC.

This clonotype was seen more than once but under ten times. The rearrangement joins TRBV2 to TRBJ1-1, with a tentative D call TRBD1 (6 bases). V gave up 6 bases and J gave up 3 bases, with 14 bases separating them. The CDR3 covers 14 residues. Germline CDR1 and CDR2: SNHLY and FYNNEI. The CDR3 protein is CASSYRVGYTEAFF. CDR3 sequence (DNA): TGTGCCAGCAGCTACAGGGTTGGGTACACTGAAGCTTTCTTT.

This clonotype showed up just a few times. The chain has TRBV2 and TRBJ2-1, with 14 bases aligning to TRBD2. CDR1 and CDR2 (germline): SNHLY, FYNNEI. This CDR3 is 21 amino acids long. With 8 bases clipped from V and 5 bases from J, the junction kept 23 bases outside the gene matches. CDR3 loop: CASPPTWGQGTSGGADNEQFF. In nucleotides, the CDR3 is TGTGCCAGCCCCCCGACCTGGGGACAGGGGACTAGCGGGGGCGCTGACAATGAGCAGTTCTTC.

This clonotype was observed many times. V gene TRBV28 combines with J gene TRBJ1-5; D gene uncertain. The CDR3 consists of 17 residues. The V gene lost 7 bases and the J gene lost 0 bases, with 19 bases spanning the gap. CDR1 is MDHEN, CDR2 SYDVKM, per germline. The chain's CDR3 is CASILEGGAGSNQPQHF. DNA for the CDR3: TGTGCCAGCATCCTAGAAGGAGGCGCCGGTAGCAATCAGCCCCAGCATTTT. Based on the CDR3 plus reference TRBV28 and TRBJ1-5, the full variable domain is DVKVTQSSRYLVKRTGEKVFLECVQDMDHENMFWYRQDPGLGLRLIYFSYDVKMKEKGDIPEGYSVSREKKERFSLILESASTNQTSMYLCASILEGGAGSNQPQHFGDGTRLSIL.

The rearrangement joins TRBV2 to TRBJ2-1; D is uncertain. The germline V and J ends were trimmed by 7 bases and 2 bases, with 6 bases remaining between them. The CDR3 has 12 amino acids. Germline V gives CDR1 SNHLY, CDR2 FYNNEI. The CDR3, as DNA: TGTGCCAGCACCGGCACCTACAATGAGCAGTTCTTC. Its translation: CASTGTYNEQFF.

This clonotype was seen only a few times. The rearrangement uses TRBV6-1 and TRBJ2-3; no reliable D call. The germline V and J ends were trimmed by 2 bases and 8 bases, with 17 bases remaining between them. Per the germline V gene, CDR1 is MNHNS and CDR2 is SASEGT. The CDR3 sequence is 15 residues long. Written as DNA, the CDR3 is TGTGCCAGCAGTGAACACCCAGGCCCAGTGGGTACGCAGTATTTT. Translation: CASSEHPGPVGTQYF.

A remark on this clonotype: With a much larger clone just one base away, this may be a read error. The J gene is TRBJ2-5, the V gene TRBV7-6; tentative D call: TRBD2 (6 bases). Germline CDR1 and CDR2: SGHVS and FNYEAQ. The CDR3 is 17 amino acids. CDR3 sequence reads: CANSPPRGGYQQETQYF. DNA of the CDR3: TGTGCCAACAGCCCCCCTAGGGGAGGCTATCAACAAGAGACCCAGTACTTC.

The chain has TRBV20-1 and TRBJ2-6; D is uncertain. There are 18 residues in the CDR3. V shed 5 bases and J shed 0 bases, with 20 bases lying between them. Germline V CDR1 and CDR2: DFQATT, SNEGSKA (reference sequence). CDR3: CSAFKSREMDSGANVLTF. CDR3 bases: TGCAGTGCTTTCAAGTCTCGCGAAATGGACTCTGGGGCCAACGTCCTGACTTTC.

This clonotype was seen just once. V is TRBV29-1 and J is TRBJ1-1; unclear D gene. CDR1 and CDR2 from the germline V gene are SQVTM and ANQGSEA. The CDR3 runs to 11 residues. V lost 1 base to trimming and J lost 2 bases, with 2 bases between them. The CDR3 region has the DNA TGCAGCGTTGAAGGCAACACTGAAGCTTTCTTT. Protein product: CSVEGNTEAFF.

The CDR3 sequence is CASGLAYEQYF. Here the CDR3 DNA reads TGTGCCAGCGGGCTTGCCTACGAGCAGTACTTC. This chain links TRBV28 with TRBJ2-7; D remains ambiguous. With 8 bases removed from V and 2 bases from J, the gap between germline ends came to 7 bases. The germline gives CDR1 MDHEN, CDR2 SYDVKM. This CDR3 region has 11 residues.